The 8 T cell receptor beta chains listed next were all sequenced from one sample in a study of beta chain features in type 1 diabetes. Study-level points and caveats: All four CD4+ subsets of Type 1 diabetes patients contained TCRB CDR3s that were moderately but significantly shorter.

The authors reverse transcribed all of the isolated RNA, so sequencing captured expressed TCRB transcripts. Data came from immunoSEQ multiplex PCR; TCRdb stores just in-frame clones and leaves some out. The data hold 680,000 or so clones, with 13% observed a single time. These TCRs' antigens remain unknown. Sequenced: naive CD4+ T cells from blood. The source of these receptors is a man between 18 and 29 years old with type 1 diabetes.

This clone showed up just once. The rearrangement links TRBV7-2 to TRBJ2-1; the match to TRBD2 covers 8 bases. CDR1 is SGHTA, CDR2 FQGNSA, per germline. The CDR3 is made up of 16 amino acids. J lost 6 bases, V lost 7 bases, and 14 bases had no gene match. The CDR3 coding sequence is TGTGCCAGCACCTCTCAAGACGGGGGGGCGCGCAATGAGCAGTTCTTC. Protein sequence: CASTSQDGGARNEQFF.

This clone was counted a few times. This chain uses TRBV29-1 with TRBJ1-2; 8 nucleotides match TRBD1. This CDR3 is 15 amino acids long. Losses at the gene ends were 5 bases for V and 3 bases for J; bases not matched to a gene: 11. CDR1 is SQVTM and CDR2 is ANQGSEA in the germline V gene. The CDR3 DNA reads as TGCAGCGTTTCCGGGACAGGCGAAGTTGACTATGGCTACACCTTC. The encoded protein is CSVSGTGEVDYGYTF.

The chain employs TRBV10-3 and TRBJ1-1; 7 bases agree with TRBD1. This CDR3 is 13 amino acids long. The V and J ends lost 6 bases and 7 bases, in that order; junction bases with no gene match: 8. Per the germline V gene, CDR1 is ENHRY and CDR2 is SYGVKD. Written as DNA, the CDR3 is TGTGCCATCAGGACGACAGGGTATGATGAAGCTTTCTTT. It codes for CAIRTTGYDEAFF.

The CDR3 loop is CASTWGRNTGELFF. For the CDR3, the DNA is TGTGCCAGCACCTGGGGGAGGAACACCGGGGAGCTGTTTTTT. The gene calls are TRBV27 and TRBJ2-2, with D perhaps given as TRBD1 or TRBD2 (5 bases each). The V gene's germline CDR1 is MNHEY and CDR2 SMNVEV (reference sequence). Trimming removed 7 bases at V and 1 base at J, with 10 bases between. The CDR3 is 14 amino acids.

The V and J genes are TRBV30 and TRBJ1-2; weak D call: TRBD1 (5 bases). Trimming cost V 0 bases and J 4 bases, with 18 bases left between them. Per germline, CDR1 GTSNPN and CDR2 SVGIG (reference sequence). The CDR3 extends over 16 amino acids. The CDR3 sequence is CAWSVRVVRALYGYTF. Written as DNA, the CDR3 is TGTGCCTGGAGTGTACGGGTGGTCAGGGCTCTCTATGGCTACACCTTC.

This clone was picked up a small number of times. The chain has TRBV7-7 and TRBJ2-5; tentatively, D is TRBD2 (6 bases). CDR3 length: 12 residues. CDR1 is SSHAT and CDR2 is FNYEAQ in the germline V gene (reference sequence). Trimming stripped 5 bases from V and 5 bases from J, with 9 bases between. This CDR3 is CASSPAGETQYF. Here the CDR3 DNA reads TGTGCCAGCAGCCCTGCGGGGGAGACCCAGTACTTC.

This clone was seen only a few times. The chain joins TRBV15 to TRBJ1-4, with D uncertain. Trimming took 7 bases from V and 3 from J, leaving 15 bases between them. The CDR3 is 15 amino acids. Germline-derived CDR1 and CDR2 are LNHNV and YYDKDF (reference sequence). CDR3 protein: CATIGRGEANEKLFF. DNA of the CDR3: TGTGCCACCATAGGGAGAGGAGAGGCTAATGAAAAACTGTTTTTT.

V usage is TRBV11-2 and J usage is TRBJ1-1, with 8 bases matching TRBD1. Germline V lookup: CDR1 SGHAT, CDR2 FQNNGV. The CDR3 covers 16 residues. The V segment lost 3 bases and the J segment 3 bases; nucleotides outside the gene matches: 9. DNA of the CDR3: TGTGCCAGCAGCTTCACTCCCCAGGGGGCGTACACTGAAGCTTTCTTT. Translating it yields CASSFTPQGAYTEAFF.